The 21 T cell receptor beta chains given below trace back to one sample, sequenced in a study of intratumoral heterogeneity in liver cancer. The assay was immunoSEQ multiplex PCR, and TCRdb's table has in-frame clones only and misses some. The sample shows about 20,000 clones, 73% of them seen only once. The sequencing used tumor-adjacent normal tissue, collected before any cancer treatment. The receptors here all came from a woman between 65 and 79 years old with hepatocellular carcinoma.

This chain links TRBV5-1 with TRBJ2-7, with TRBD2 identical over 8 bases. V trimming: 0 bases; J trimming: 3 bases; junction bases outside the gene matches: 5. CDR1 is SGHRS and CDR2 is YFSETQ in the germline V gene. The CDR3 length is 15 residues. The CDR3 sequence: CASSLATSDYYEQYF. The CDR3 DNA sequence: TGCGCCAGCAGCTTGGCGACTAGCGACTACTACGAGCAGTACTTC.

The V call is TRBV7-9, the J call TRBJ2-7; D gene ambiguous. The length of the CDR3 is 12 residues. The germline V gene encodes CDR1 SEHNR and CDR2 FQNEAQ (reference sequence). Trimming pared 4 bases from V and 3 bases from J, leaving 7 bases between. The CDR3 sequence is CASSYSYYEQYF. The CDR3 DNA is TGTGCCAGCAGCTACTCGTACTACGAGCAGTACTTC.

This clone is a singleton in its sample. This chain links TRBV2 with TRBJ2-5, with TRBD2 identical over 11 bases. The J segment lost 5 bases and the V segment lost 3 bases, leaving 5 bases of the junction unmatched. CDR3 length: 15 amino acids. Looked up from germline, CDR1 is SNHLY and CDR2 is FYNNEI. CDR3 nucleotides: TGTGCCAGCAGTGAGGATAGCGGGAGGGCTGAGACCCAGTACTTC. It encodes CASSEDSGRAETQYF.

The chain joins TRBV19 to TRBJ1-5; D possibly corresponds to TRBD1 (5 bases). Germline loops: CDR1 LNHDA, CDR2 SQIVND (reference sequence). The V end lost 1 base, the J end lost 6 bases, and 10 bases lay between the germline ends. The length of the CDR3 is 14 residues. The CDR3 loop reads CASSIGRAPQPQHF. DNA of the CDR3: TGTGCCAGTAGTATAGGCAGGGCTCCTCAGCCCCAGCATTTT. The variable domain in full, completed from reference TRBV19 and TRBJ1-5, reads DGGITQSPKYLFRKEGQNVTLSCEQNLNHDAMYWYRQDPGQGLRLIYYSQIVNDFQKGDIAEGYSVSREKKESFPLTVTSAQKNPTAFYLCASSIGRAPQPQHFGDGTRLSIL.

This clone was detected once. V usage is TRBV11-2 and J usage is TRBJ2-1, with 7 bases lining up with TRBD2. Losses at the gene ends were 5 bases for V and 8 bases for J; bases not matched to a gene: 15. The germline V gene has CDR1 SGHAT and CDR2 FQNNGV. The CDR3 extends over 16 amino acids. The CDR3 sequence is CASSPLRSGMGYEQFF. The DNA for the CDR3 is TGTGCCAGCAGCCCCCTCCGGAGCGGGATGGGTTATGAGCAGTTCTTC.

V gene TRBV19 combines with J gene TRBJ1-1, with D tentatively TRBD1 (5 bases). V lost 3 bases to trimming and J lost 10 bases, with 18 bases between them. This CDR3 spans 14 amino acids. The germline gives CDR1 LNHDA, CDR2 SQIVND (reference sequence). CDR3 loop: CASSIHRQGSGAFF. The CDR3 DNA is TGTGCCAGTAGTATTCATCGCCAGGGATCGGGAGCTTTCTTT.

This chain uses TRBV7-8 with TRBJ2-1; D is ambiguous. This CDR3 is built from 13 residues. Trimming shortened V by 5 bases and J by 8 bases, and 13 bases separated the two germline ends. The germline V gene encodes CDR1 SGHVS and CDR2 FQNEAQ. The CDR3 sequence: CASSRKRIDEQFF. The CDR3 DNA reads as TGTGCCAGCAGCCGAAAGCGAATCGATGAGCAGTTCTTC.

This CDR3 reads CAISQGAAYEQYF. CDR3 coding DNA: TGTGCCATCAGCCAGGGGGCCGCCTACGAGCAGTACTTC. The chain links TRBV10-3 to TRBJ2-7, with 8 positions matching TRBD1. CDR1 and CDR2 (germline): ENHRY, SYGVKD. The ends lost 6 bases at V and 2 bases at J; junction bases unmatched: 3. This CDR3 comprises 13 residues.

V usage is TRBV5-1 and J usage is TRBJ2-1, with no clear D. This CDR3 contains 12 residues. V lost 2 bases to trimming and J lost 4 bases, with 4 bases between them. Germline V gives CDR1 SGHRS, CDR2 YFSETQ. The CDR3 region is CASSFAYNEQFF. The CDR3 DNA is TGCGCCAGCAGCTTTGCGTACAATGAGCAGTTCTTC.

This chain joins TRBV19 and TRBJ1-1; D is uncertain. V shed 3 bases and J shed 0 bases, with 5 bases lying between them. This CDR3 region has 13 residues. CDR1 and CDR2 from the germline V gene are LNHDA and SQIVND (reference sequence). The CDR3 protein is CASSISVNTEAFF. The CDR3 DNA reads TGTGCCAGTAGTATTTCGGTGAACACTGAAGCTTTCTTT.

CDR3 in DNA: TGTGCCAGCAGTTCAGGGGCTTTGGGCACCATATATTTT. Protein product: CASSSGALGTIYF. V usage is TRBV12-3 or TRBV12-4 and J usage is TRBJ1-3, with a possible D match to TRBD1 (6 bases). Trimming cost V 4 bases and J 9 bases, with 13 bases left between them. The CDR3 spans 13 residues.

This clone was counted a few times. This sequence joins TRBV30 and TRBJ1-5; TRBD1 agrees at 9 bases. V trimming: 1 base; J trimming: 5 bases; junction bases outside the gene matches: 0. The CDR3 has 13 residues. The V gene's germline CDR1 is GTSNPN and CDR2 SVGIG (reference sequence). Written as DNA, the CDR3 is TGTGCCTGGAGTGGGGACAGGGATCAGCCCCAGCATTTT. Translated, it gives CAWSGDRDQPQHF.

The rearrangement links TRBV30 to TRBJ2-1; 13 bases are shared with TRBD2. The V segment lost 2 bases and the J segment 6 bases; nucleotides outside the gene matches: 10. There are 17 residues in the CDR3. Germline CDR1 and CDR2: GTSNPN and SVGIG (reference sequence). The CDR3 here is CAWSLLAGTSGTNEQFF. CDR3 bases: TGTGCCTGGAGTCTACTGGCGGGGACTAGCGGGACCAATGAGCAGTTCTTC.

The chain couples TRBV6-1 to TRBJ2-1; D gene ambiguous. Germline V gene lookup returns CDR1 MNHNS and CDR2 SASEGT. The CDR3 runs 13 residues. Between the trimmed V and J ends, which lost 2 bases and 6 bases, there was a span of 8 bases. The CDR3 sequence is CASSELLVNEQFF. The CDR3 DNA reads TGTGCCAGCAGTGAACTACTCGTCAATGAGCAGTTCTTC.

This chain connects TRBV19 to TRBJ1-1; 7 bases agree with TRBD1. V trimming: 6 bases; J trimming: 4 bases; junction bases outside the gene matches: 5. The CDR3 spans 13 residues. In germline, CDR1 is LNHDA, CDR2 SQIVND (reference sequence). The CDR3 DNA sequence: TGTGCCAGTAGCCGGACAGGCCGCACTGAAGCTTTCTTT. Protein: CASSRTGRTEAFF.

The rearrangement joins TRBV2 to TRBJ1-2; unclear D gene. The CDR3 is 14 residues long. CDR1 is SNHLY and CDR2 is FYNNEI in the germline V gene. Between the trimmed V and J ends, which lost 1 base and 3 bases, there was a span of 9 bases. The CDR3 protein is CASSEDRGYYGYTF. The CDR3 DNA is TGTGCCAGCAGTGAAGACCGGGGATACTATGGCTACACCTTC.

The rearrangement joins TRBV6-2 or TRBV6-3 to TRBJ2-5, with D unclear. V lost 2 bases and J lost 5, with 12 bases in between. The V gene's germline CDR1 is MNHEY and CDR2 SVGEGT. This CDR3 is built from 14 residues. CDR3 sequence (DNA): TGTGCCAGCAGTTACGCCTCACTTCGGGAGACCCAGTACTTC. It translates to CASSYASLRETQYF.

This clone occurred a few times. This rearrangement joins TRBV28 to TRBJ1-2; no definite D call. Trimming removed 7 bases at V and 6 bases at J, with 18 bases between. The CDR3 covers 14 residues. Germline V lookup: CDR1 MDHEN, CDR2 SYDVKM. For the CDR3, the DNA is TGTGCCAGCACCCTCGAAAGGCGAGGGAATGGCTACACCTTC. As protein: CASTLERRGNGYTF.

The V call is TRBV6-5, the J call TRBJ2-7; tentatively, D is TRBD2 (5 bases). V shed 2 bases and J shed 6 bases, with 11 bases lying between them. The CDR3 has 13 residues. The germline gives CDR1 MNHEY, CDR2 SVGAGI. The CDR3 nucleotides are TGTGCCAGCAGTTACGACTTGGGGAGCGAGCAGTACTTC. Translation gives CASSYDLGSEQYF.

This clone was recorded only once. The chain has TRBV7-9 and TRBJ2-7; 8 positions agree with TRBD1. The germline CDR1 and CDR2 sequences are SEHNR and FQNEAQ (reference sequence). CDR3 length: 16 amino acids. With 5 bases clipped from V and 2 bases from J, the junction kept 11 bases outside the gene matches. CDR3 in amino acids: CASSPRTGSKAYEQYF. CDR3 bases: TGTGCCAGCAGCCCCCGGACAGGGAGTAAGGCCTACGAGCAGTACTTC. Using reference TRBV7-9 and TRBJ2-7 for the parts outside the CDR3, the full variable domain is DTGVSQNPRHKITKRGQNVTFRCDPISEHNRLYWYRQTLGQGPEFLTYFQNEAQLEKSRLLSDRFSAERPKGSFSTLEIQRTEQGDSAMYLCASSPRTGSKAYEQYFGPGTRLTVT.

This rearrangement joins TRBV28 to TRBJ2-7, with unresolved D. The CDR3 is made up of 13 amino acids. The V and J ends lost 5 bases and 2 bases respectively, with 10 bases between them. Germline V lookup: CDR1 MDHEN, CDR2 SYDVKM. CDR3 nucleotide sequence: TGTGCCAGCAGTCCGACAACTCCCTACGAGCAGTACTTC. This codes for CASSPTTPYEQYF.